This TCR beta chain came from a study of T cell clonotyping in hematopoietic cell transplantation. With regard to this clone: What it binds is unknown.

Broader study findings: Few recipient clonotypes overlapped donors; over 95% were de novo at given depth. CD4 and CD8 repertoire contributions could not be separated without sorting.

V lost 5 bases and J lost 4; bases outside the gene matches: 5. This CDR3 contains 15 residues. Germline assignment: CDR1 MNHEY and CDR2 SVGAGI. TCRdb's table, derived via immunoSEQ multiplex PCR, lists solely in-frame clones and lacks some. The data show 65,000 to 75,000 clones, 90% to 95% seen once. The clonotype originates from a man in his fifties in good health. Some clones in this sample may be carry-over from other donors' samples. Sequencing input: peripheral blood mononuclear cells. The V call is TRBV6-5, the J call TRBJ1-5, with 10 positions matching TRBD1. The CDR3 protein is CASSPGTGENQPQHF. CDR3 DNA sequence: TGTGCCAGCAGTCCCGGGACAGGGGAGAATCAGCCCCAGCATTTT.